The text below deals with one T cell receptor (beta chain). Assay: immunoSEQ multiplex PCR; the TCRdb copy retains only in-frame clones and omits some. The table lists about 170,000 clones, roughly 83% of them singletons. The sample belongs to a study of blood T cell repertoires in COVID-19. The sample comprised peripheral blood. This sequence originates from a woman in her sixties with acute or convalescent COVID-19.

The CDR3 sequence is CASSPVVTGTRSYNEQFF. CDR3 nucleotide sequence: TGTGCCAGCTCACCTGTTGTTACAGGGACGCGGTCCTACAATGAGCAGTTCTTC. The chain is built from TRBV18 and TRBJ2-1, with a tentative D call TRBD1 (6 bases). There are 18 residues in the CDR3. CDR1 is KGHSH, CDR2 LQKENI, per germline. Trimming pared 3 bases from V and 1 base from J, leaving 19 bases between.